The entry that follows covers one TCR beta chain sequence. The entry originates in a study of blood T cell repertoires in COVID-19. The method was immunoSEQ multiplex PCR; TCRdb's version includes in-frame clones alone and lacks a portion of them. The sample contains approximately 300,000 clones, around nine tenths of which appear only once. This TCR derives from a woman in her thirties who had recovered from COVID-19. The sample was PBMCs or T cells enriched from blood (not recorded which).

CDR3 in DNA: TGTGCCAGCAGATTGGAGGCGGGCCCCCTCCACTTT. Amino acids: CASRLEAGPLHF. The V call is TRBV12-3 or TRBV12-4, the J call TRBJ1-6; no clear D gene. This CDR3 has 12 amino acids. Trimming removed 6 bases from V and 13 bases from J, with 13 bases in between.